At least ten counts were recorded for the clone carrying this T cell receptor (beta chain). Its antigen is not identified. Hyperthyroidism was newly diagnosed in patients aged 18 to 65 (duration under 2 months). Researchers barred patients who had uncontrolled infection, other autoimmune disease, pregnancy or lactation. Thyroid ultrasound, orbital computed tomography, clinical symptoms, and serum thyroxine and TRAb underpinned diagnoses. The data originate from a study of T cells in Graves' hyperthyroidism and ophthalmopathy. Study-level findings and limits: Through a model of 13 V-J features, ophthalmopathy was separated from stable hyperthyroidism.

The CDR3 is made up of 17 amino acids. Per germline, CDR1 SGHRS and CDR2 YFSETQ. V shed 0 bases and J 4 bases; nucleotides not matched to a gene: 9. Using RNA transcripts as the source, TCR beta CDR3 regions were amplified. The HTBI set primed first-round TCR CDR3 RT-PCR. TCRdb reprocessed the multiplex PCR reads with MiXCR, giving one entry per CDR3 protein. The sample holds roughly 740,000 distinct CDR3 sequences, about 15% seen once. Sequencing input: blood. V usage is TRBV5-1 and J usage is TRBJ2-3, with 9 bases identical to TRBD2. The sequence derives from a man aged 18 to 30 with Graves' hyperthyroidism. CDR3 sequence reads: CASSLGRSSGTSDTQYF. The CDR3 coding sequence is TGCGCCAGCAGCTTGGGACGGTCTAGCGGGACCTCAGATACGCAGTATTTT.